The 19 T cell receptor beta chains in this list originate from one sample, sequenced in a study of T cell responses to AZD1222 COVID-19 vaccine. Here immunoSEQ multiplex PCR was the method, and the copy in TCRdb shows in-frame clones only, minus some. The table has 140,000 to 150,000 clones, around 83% seen once; the top ten hold roughly 4.3%. The sample in question was peripheral blood, obtained on day 0 of MenACWY control vaccination. All receptors come from an adult in good health.

This clone was observed a handful of times. CDR3 loop: CASSAPQGETQYF. The CDR3 nucleotides read TGTGCCAGTAGTGCCCCCCAGGGGGAGACCCAGTACTTC. The J gene is TRBJ2-5, the V gene TRBV19, with D tentatively TRBD1 (6 bases). The CDR3 extends over 13 amino acids. CDR1 LNHDA and CDR2 SQIVND come from the germline V gene (reference sequence). The germline V and J ends were trimmed by 5 bases and 5 bases, with 12 bases remaining between them.

The chain employs TRBV5-4 and TRBJ1-2; TRBD1 is a possible D gene (5 bases). Trimming removed 4 bases at V and 4 bases at J, with 17 bases between. Germline V gives CDR1 SGHNT, CDR2 YYREEE (reference sequence). The CDR3 extends over 15 amino acids. The CDR3 sequence: CASSAGGGITYGYTF. The CDR3 DNA sequence: TGTGCCAGCAGCGCCGGGGGAGGCATAACCTATGGCTACACCTTC.

The gene calls are TRBV11-3 and TRBJ2-1; D assignment may be TRBD1 or TRBD2 (6 bases each). Trimming pared 4 bases from V and 2 bases from J, leaving 15 bases between. Per germline, CDR1 SGHNT and CDR2 YENEEA. The CDR3 runs 16 residues. Here the CDR3 reads CASSSRGGGTYNEQFF. The CDR3 DNA reads TGTGCCAGCAGCTCCCGAGGAGGGGGAACCTACAATGAGCAGTTCTTC.

V gene TRBV10-3 combines with J gene TRBJ2-4; no reliable D call. Looked up from germline, CDR1 is ENHRY and CDR2 is SYGVKD. Trimming shortened V by 0 bases and J by 0 bases, and 6 bases separated the two germline ends. The CDR3 is 15 residues long. The CDR3 is CAISESVSAKNIQYF. CDR3 in DNA: TGTGCCATCAGTGAGTCGGTCTCAGCCAAAAACATTCAGTACTTC.

In this sample, this clone turned up many times. The V call is TRBV4-1, the J call TRBJ1-5; 12 bases line up with TRBD1. This CDR3 is 17 amino acids long. J lost 6 bases, V lost 4 bases, and 10 bases had no gene match. Germline CDR1 is MGHRA and CDR2 is YSYEKL. This CDR3 reads CASSLNPGQGAGQPQHF. Here the CDR3 DNA reads TGCGCCAGCAGCCTCAACCCGGGACAGGGGGCTGGTCAGCCCCAGCATTTT.

The genes are TRBV19 and TRBJ1-5; D is perhaps TRBD1 (5 bases). V lost 5 bases and J lost 6, with 17 bases in between. Per the germline V gene, CDR1 is LNHDA and CDR2 is SQIVND (reference sequence). The CDR3 has 15 residues. CDR3 residues: CASSPTGRVGQPQHF. The CDR3 DNA follows: TGTGCCAGTAGTCCAACGGGCAGGGTCGGTCAGCCCCAGCATTTT.

The J gene is TRBJ1-1, the V gene TRBV12-3 or TRBV12-4; D not certain. The CDR3 sequence is 12 residues long. Trimming took 5 bases from V and 6 from J, leaving 10 bases between them. CDR3 sequence: CASSRGAPEAFF. In DNA form, the CDR3 reads TGTGCCAGCAGTCGAGGAGCCCCTGAAGCTTTCTTT.

The V call is TRBV3-1 (or the pseudogene TRBV3-2), the J call TRBJ1-1; D possibly corresponds to TRBD1 (5 bases). Germline V lookup: CDR1 LGHDT, CDR2 YNNKEL (reference sequence). CDR3 length: 14 amino acids. Trimming cost V 2 bases and J 6 bases, with 13 bases left between them. CDR3 nucleotides: TGTGCCAGCAGCCAAACGCAGGGACGTCCTGAAGCTTTCTTT. Translation: CASSQTQGRPEAFF.

V and J are TRBV18 and TRBJ1-1; the D gene is possibly TRBD1 (5 bases). This CDR3 contains 15 residues. V was trimmed by 2 bases and J by 6 bases, leaving 16 bases between them. Germline values: CDR1 KGHSH, CDR2 LQKENI. CDR3 region: CASSPVRQDIAEAFF. CDR3 nucleotides: TGTGCCAGCTCACCAGTAAGGCAGGACATCGCTGAAGCTTTCTTT.

This clone was recorded only once. The chain has TRBV19 and TRBJ1-2; tentatively, D is TRBD1 (6 bases). Germline CDR1 and CDR2: LNHDA and SQIVND (reference sequence). The V end lost 5 bases, the J end lost 8 bases, and 18 bases lay between the germline ends. There are 14 residues in the CDR3. The CDR3 DNA sequence: TGTGCCAGTAGTTCTGCAGGGGTGTCAGGAGGCTACACCTTC. This sequence encodes CASSSAGVSGGYTF.

This clone was counted between two and nine times. The chain combines TRBV18 with TRBJ1-1, with 8 bases matching TRBD1. This CDR3 is 13 amino acids long. The ends lost 3 bases at V and 4 bases at J; junction bases unmatched: 1. Germline CDR1 reads KGHSH; CDR2 reads LQKENI. Here the CDR3 reads CASSPTGGTEAFF. In nucleotides, the CDR3 is TGTGCCAGCTCACCCACAGGGGGCACTGAAGCTTTCTTT.

This clone was picked up one time. This sequence joins TRBV4-1 and TRBJ1-2; 8 bases agree with TRBD1. The CDR3 runs to 14 residues. Germline V gene lookup returns CDR1 MGHRA and CDR2 YSYEKL. After removal of 2 bases from V and 6 bases from J, the junction contained 5 bases not matched to a gene. The CDR3: CASSQPGTGDGYTF. CDR3 sequence (DNA): TGCGCCAGCAGCCAACCCGGGACAGGAGATGGCTACACCTTC.

This rearrangement joins TRBV27 to TRBJ1-2; a weak D match, TRBD1 (6 bases). Germline V gene data show CDR1 as MNHEY and CDR2 as SMNVEV (reference sequence). CDR3 size: 14 residues. Deletions cut 3 bases from V and 5 bases from J, with 13 bases between. CDR3 DNA: TGTGCCAGCAGTTTCAGGGGAGGAACTTATGGCTACACCTTC. It is translated as CASSFRGGTYGYTF.

This clone was detected only a few times. This chain connects TRBV5-6 to TRBJ1-5; no clear D gene. V lost 10 bases and J lost 2, with 13 bases in between. The CDR3 consists of 13 residues. The germline gives CDR1 SGHDT, CDR2 YYEEEE. The CDR3 loop is CAAPAMGNQPQHF. CDR3 coding DNA: TGTGCCGCACCTGCAATGGGCAATCAGCCCCAGCATTTT.

The chain uses TRBV3-1 (or the pseudogene TRBV3-2) and TRBJ1-4; D call uncertain. This CDR3 region has 13 residues. CDR1 and CDR2 from the germline V gene are LGHDT and YNNKEL (reference sequence). The V gene lost 2 bases and the J gene lost 7 bases, with 8 bases spanning the gap. The CDR3 spells CASSQFQSEKLFF. As DNA, the CDR3 is TGTGCCAGCAGCCAATTTCAGAGTGAAAAACTGTTTTTT.

This chain links TRBV10-1 with TRBJ1-2, with TRBD1 identical over 7 bases. This CDR3 is 18 amino acids long. The V gene end was trimmed by 2 bases and the J gene end by 0 bases; junction bases not matched to a gene: 12. Germline V CDR1 and CDR2: WNHNN, SYGVQD (reference sequence). Here the CDR3 reads CASSEATPRQGANYGYTF. The CDR3 region has the DNA TGCGCCAGCAGTGAGGCGACACCTCGTCAGGGGGCTAACTATGGCTACACCTTC.

The chain carries TRBV9 and TRBJ2-3, with a weak D call TRBD1 (5 bases). Per the germline V gene, CDR1 is SGDLS and CDR2 is YYNGEE. This CDR3 contains 15 residues. Trimming removed 0 bases at V and 1 base at J, with 9 bases between. This CDR3 reads CASSVEGVGTDTQYF. The CDR3 nucleotides are TGTGCCAGCAGCGTAGAAGGGGTGGGCACAGATACGCAGTATTTT. Supplemented by reference TRBV9 and TRBJ2-3, the full variable domain reads DSGVTQTPKHLITATGQRVTLRCSPRSGDLSVYWYQQSLDQGLQFLIQYYNGEERAKGNILERFSAQQFPDLHSELNLSSLELGDSALYFCASSVEGVGTDTQYFGPGTRLTVL.

This chain links TRBV18 with TRBJ2-3; 8 nucleotides align to TRBD1. CDR3 length: 16 amino acids. J gave up 6 bases and V 0 bases, and 8 bases lay outside the gene matches. The germline V gene has CDR1 KGHSH and CDR2 LQKENI. The CDR3, as DNA: TGTGCCAGCTCACCACCGGGCAGGGGGCTTAGGGATACGCAGTATTTT. It codes for CASSPPGRGLRDTQYF.

The chain has TRBV5-4 and TRBJ2-3; D is ambiguous. The V end was cut by 4 bases, the J end by 5 bases, with 8 bases between. The V gene's germline CDR1 is SGHNT and CDR2 YYREEE (reference sequence). There are 12 residues in the CDR3. CDR3 in amino acids: CASSVTQDTQYF. The CDR3 coding sequence is TGTGCCAGCAGCGTCACGCAAGATACGCAGTATTTT.